A selection of T cell receptor beta chains follows, all from one sample in a study of blood T cell repertoires in COVID-19. TCRdb keeps only in-frame clones here, not all; method: immunoSEQ multiplex PCR. The table shows some 33,000 clones, with approximately 90% occurring only once. The specimen sequenced was peripheral blood. These receptor sequences come from a man between 60 and 75 years old with acute or convalescent COVID-19. CDR3s include the opening cysteine and the closing phenylalanine or tryptophan. Fields, in order: J gene, clone size, D gene, V gene, CDR3 length, CDR3 protein, CDR3 DNA. A D gene is named only where the DNA matches it firmly. Size tells how often a clone was seen (once, few, many) or the class of an expanded clone, and some rows leave it out.

>TRBJ2-1|.|.|TRBV20-1|10
CSAKIRGQFF
TGCAGTGCTAAGATCAGGGGGCAGTTCTTC
>TRBJ2-1|.|TRBD2|TRBV7-8|20
CASSLLPSGRAWGSYNEQFF
TGTGCCAGCAGCTTATTGCCGAGCGGGAGGGCCTGGGGGTCCTACAATGAGCAGTTCTTC
>TRBJ1-5|.|.|TRBV24-1|15
CATSDRQGLGQPQHF
TGTGCCACCAGTGATAGGCAGGGATTGGGTCAGCCCCAGCATTTT
>TRBJ1-2|once|.|TRBV6-1|12
CASSDRVYGYTF
TGTGCCAGCAGTGATCGGGTTTATGGCTACACCTTC
>TRBJ2-1|.|TRBD2|TRBV11-2|17
CASSPSGGSSTYNEQFF
TGTGCCAGCAGCCCGAGCGGCGGGAGCAGTACCTACAATGAGCAGTTCTTC
>TRBJ1-4|.|TRBD1|TRBV5-8|14
CASSPGQGGEKLFF
TGTGCCAGCAGCCCAGGACAGGGGGGGGAAAAACTGTTTTTT
>TRBJ1-3|.|TRBD1|TRBV11-2|14
CASSLNRGGNTIYF
TGTGCCAGCAGCTTAAACAGGGGAGGAAACACCATATATTTT
>TRBJ2-1|.|TRBD1|TRBV7-9|14
CASSQGAGYNEQFF
TGTGCCAGCAGCCAGGGGGCAGGGTACAATGAGCAGTTCTTC
>TRBJ2-3|.|.|TRBV6-2/TRBV6-3|15
CASSYSGLRTDTQYF
TGTGCCAGCAGTTACTCGGGACTCCGCACAGATACGCAGTATTTT
>TRBJ1-5|.|.|TRBV2|14
CASSELVSNQPQHF
TGTGCCAGCAGTGAATTAGTTAGCAATCAGCCCCAGCATTTT
>TRBJ1-2|once|.|TRBV5-6|14
CASSYSGINYGYTF
TGTGCCAGCAGCTACTCCGGGATTAACTATGGCTACACCTTC
>TRBJ1-4|few|TRBD1|TRBV29-1|13
CSVRTGADEKLFF
TGCAGCGTCAGGACAGGGGCGGATGAAAAACTGTTTTTT
>TRBJ1-1|few|TRBD1|TRBV29-1|13
CSANDRGYTEAFF
TGCAGCGCCAACGACAGGGGCTATACTGAAGCTTTCTTT
>TRBJ2-1|.|.|TRBV13|14
CASSSRGSYNEQFF
TGTGCCAGCAGCTCCAGGGGCTCCTACAATGAGCAGTTCTTC
>TRBJ2-5|.|TRBD2|TRBV10-3|13
CAINVGGGETQYF
TGTGCCATCAACGTGGGGGGGGGAGAGACCCAGTACTTC
>TRBJ1-2|.|.|TRBV27|14
CASSLSWAGQGYTF
TGTGCCAGCAGTTTATCGTGGGCAGGGCAAGGCTACACCTTC
>TRBJ2-1|.|TRBD2|TRBV6-2/TRBV6-3|14
CASSREGDYNEQFF
TGTGCCAGCAGTCGGGAGGGCGACTACAATGAGCAGTTCTTC
>TRBJ2-2|once|TRBD2|TRBV5-1|17
CASSRISGRAGTGELFF
TGCGCCAGCAGCCGAATTAGCGGGAGGGCCGGTACCGGGGAGCTGTTTTTT
>TRBJ2-7|once|TRBD1|TRBV7-6|14
CASSYDRGSGEQYF
TGTGCCAGCAGCTACGACAGGGGGAGTGGTGAGCAGTACTTC
>TRBJ2-2|.|.|TRBV7-8|18
CASSFHPSDHANTGELFF
TGTGCCAGCAGCTTCCACCCCAGCGATCACGCGAACACCGGGGAGCTGTTTTTT
>TRBJ2-2|few|.|TRBV10-1|14
CASSELGVGGELFF
TGCGCCAGCAGCGAACTAGGTGTAGGCGGGGAGCTGTTTTTT
>TRBJ1-2|.|TRBD1|TRBV19|14
CASSGPGQGNGYTF
TGTGCCAGTAGTGGGCCGGGACAGGGTAATGGCTACACCTTC
>TRBJ2-2|.|.|TRBV5-6|13
CASSYLGNGELFF
TGTGCCAGCAGCTATCTAGGAAATGGGGAGCTGTTTTTT
>TRBJ2-5|.|TRBD2|TRBV11-3|15
CASSSAGGGGETQYF
TGTGCCAGCAGCTCCGCGGGGGGCGGTGGGGAGACCCAGTACTTC
>TRBJ1-1|.|.|TRBV20-1|11
CSASQNTEAFF
TGCAGTGCTTCCCAGAACACTGAAGCTTTCTTT
>TRBJ2-2|.|TRBD1|TRBV5-1|17
CASSLGRDRANTGELFF
TGCGCCAGCAGCTTGGGCCGGGACAGAGCGAACACCGGGGAGCTGTTTTTT
>TRBJ1-1|.|.|TRBV29-1|12
CSVETDRPEAFF
TGCAGCGTTGAAACGGACAGACCCGAAGCTTTCTTT
>TRBJ2-1|.|TRBD1|TRBV29-1|12
CSVERDSPEQFF
TGCAGCGTTGAAAGGGACAGCCCTGAGCAGTTCTTC
>TRBJ1-1|.|.|TRBV2|15
CASGAQGVRVTEAFF
TGTGCCAGTGGAGCACAGGGCGTTCGGGTTACTGAAGCTTTCTTT
>TRBJ2-2|.|.|TRBV3-1/TRBV3-2|12
CASTALHGELFF
TGTGCCAGCACCGCCTTACATGGGGAGCTGTTTTTT
>TRBJ2-2|once|TRBD2|TRBV5-1|16
CASSAPLGEGTGELFF
TGCGCCAGCAGCGCCCCCTTAGGGGAGGGCACCGGGGAGCTGTTTTTT
>TRBJ2-3|.|TRBD2|TRBV5-1|17
CASSLLTSGGRTDTQYF
TGCGCCAGCAGCTTGCTGACTAGCGGGGGTCGCACAGATACGCAGTATTTT
>TRBJ2-1|.|TRBD2|TRBV27|15
CASRLRASGYNEQFF
TGTGCCAGCAGACTGAGGGCTAGCGGATACAATGAGCAGTTCTTC
>TRBJ1-1|.|.|TRBV7-2|13
CAGLLRQDSEAFF
TGTGCCGGCCTCCTAAGACAGGACTCTGAAGCTTTCTTT
>TRBJ1-5|.|.|TRBV19|18
CASSIRGGQGTSNQPQHF
TGTGCCAGTAGTATAAGAGGAGGGCAGGGAACCAGCAATCAGCCCCAGCATTTT
>TRBJ1-4|.|.|TRBV27|14
CASSPWGQVEKLFF
TGTGCCAGCAGTCCGTGGGGGCAAGTTGAAAAACTGTTTTTT
>TRBJ2-3|.|.|TRBV11-2|12
CASSFVTDTQYF
TGTGCCAGCAGTTTCGTTACAGATACGCAGTATTTT
>TRBJ1-1|.|.|TRBV10-1|16
CASSGFQGLGNTEAFF
TGCGCCAGCAGTGGCTTTCAGGGTTTGGGGAACACTGAAGCTTTCTTT
>TRBJ2-3|.|.|TRBV29-1|13
CSVDLARGGTQYF
TGCAGCGTTGATTTAGCGCGGGGAGGTACGCAGTATTTT
>TRBJ2-2|.|.|TRBV5-5|17
CASSLLGGDPRTGELFF
TGTGCCAGCAGCTTATTAGGAGGGGATCCAAGAACCGGGGAGCTGTTTTTT
>TRBJ1-1|.|.|TRBV5-5|14
CASSLEIFNTEAFF
TGTGCCAGCAGCTTGGAAATATTTAACACTGAAGCTTTCTTT
>TRBJ1-5|once|.|TRBV6-2/TRBV6-3|14
CASSYTQGYQPQHF
TGTGCCAGCAGTTACACACAGGGTTATCAGCCCCAGCATTTT
>TRBJ2-1|.|TRBD2|TRBV7-2|15
CASSLGTTSYNEQFF
TGTGCCAGCAGCCTCGGGACTACCTCCTACAATGAGCAGTTCTTC
>TRBJ2-7|.|TRBD2|TRBV19|18
CASSIATTSGSAFYEQYF
TGTGCCAGTAGTATAGCTACAACTAGCGGGAGCGCTTTCTACGAGCAGTACTTC
>TRBJ1-1|few|.|TRBV19|14
CASRPALPRTEAFF
TGTGCCAGTAGGCCCGCCCTACCCAGGACTGAAGCTTTCTTT
>TRBJ2-5|.|TRBD2|TRBV4-2|16
CASSLIAGETQETQYF
TGTGCCAGCAGCCTGATAGCGGGAGAGACTCAAGAGACCCAGTACTTC
>TRBJ2-7|.|TRBD2|TRBV9|17
CASSVGTSGTWGYEQYF
TGTGCCAGCAGCGTAGGGACTAGCGGAACCTGGGGATACGAGCAGTACTTC
>TRBJ2-5|.|.|TRBV5-1|15
CASSLGDRFQETQYF
TGCGCCAGCAGCTTGGGCGACAGGTTCCAAGAGACCCAGTACTTC
>TRBJ2-1|.|TRBD2|TRBV5-4|16
CASSPAGGRSYNEQFF
TGTGCCAGCAGCCCGGCGGGCGGGAGGTCCTACAATGAGCAGTTCTTC
>TRBJ2-3|.|.|TRBV7-2|17
CASSLRPRGLSTDTQYF
TGTGCCAGCAGCCTTCGACCCCGAGGGTTGTCCACAGATACGCAGTATTTT
>TRBJ2-5|.|TRBD2|TRBV24-1|16
CATSDPLAGGRETQYF
TGTGCCACCAGTGATCCCCTAGCGGGAGGTCGAGAGACCCAGTACTTC
>TRBJ2-7|.|.|TRBV3-1/TRBV3-2|14
CASSQGQEIYEQYF
TGTGCCAGCAGCCAAGGACAGGAGATCTACGAGCAGTACTTC
>TRBJ1-4|.|.|TRBV3-1/TRBV3-2|15
CASSQDLRHTEKLFF
TGTGCCAGCAGCCAAGATCTGAGACACACGGAAAAACTGTTTTTT
>TRBJ1-4|once|.|TRBV27|15
CASSRTGSTPEKLFF
TGTGCCAGCAGCCGAACAGGGAGTACCCCTGAAAAACTGTTTTTT